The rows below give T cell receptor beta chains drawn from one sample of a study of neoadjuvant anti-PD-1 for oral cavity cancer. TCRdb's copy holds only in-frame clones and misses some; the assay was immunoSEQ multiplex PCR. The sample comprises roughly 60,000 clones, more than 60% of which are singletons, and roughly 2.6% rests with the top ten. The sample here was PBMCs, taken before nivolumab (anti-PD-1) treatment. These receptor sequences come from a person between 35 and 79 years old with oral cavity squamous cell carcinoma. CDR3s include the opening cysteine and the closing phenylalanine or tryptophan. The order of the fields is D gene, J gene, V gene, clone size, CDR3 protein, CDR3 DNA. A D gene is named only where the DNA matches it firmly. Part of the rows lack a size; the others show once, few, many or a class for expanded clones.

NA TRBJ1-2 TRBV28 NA CASSLPTHNGYTF TGTGCCAGCAGTTTACCGACCCACAATGGCTACACCTTC
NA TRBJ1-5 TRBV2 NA CASMGYGGVGNQPQHF TGTGCCAGCATGGGATACGGGGGTGTAGGCAATCAGCCCCAGCATTTT
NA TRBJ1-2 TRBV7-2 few CASSPSGGALGGYTF TGTGCCAGCAGCCCAAGTGGGGGTGCCCTAGGAGGCTACACCTTC
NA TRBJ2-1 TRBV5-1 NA CASRVSLSFNEQFF TGCGCCAGCAGAGTAAGTCTATCCTTCAATGAGCAGTTCTTC
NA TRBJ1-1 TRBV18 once CASSRDPAGEAFF TGTGCCAGCTCACGGGACCCGGCGGGGGAAGCTTTCTTT
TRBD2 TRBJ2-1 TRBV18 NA CASSPGLAGAYNEQFF TGTGCCAGCTCACCAGGACTAGCGGGAGCATACAATGAGCAGTTCTTC
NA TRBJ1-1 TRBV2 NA CASSERERAGTEAFF TGTGCCAGCAGTGAGCGAGAAAGAGCTGGCACTGAAGCTTTCTTT
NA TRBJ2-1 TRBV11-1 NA CASSLEVGPLSREQFF TGTGCCAGCAGCTTAGAAGTGGGACCGTTGTCACGTGAGCAGTTCTTC
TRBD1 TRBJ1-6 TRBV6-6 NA CASSSPGTGDSPLHF TGTGCCAGCAGCTCCCCCGGGACAGGGGATTCACCCCTCCACTTT
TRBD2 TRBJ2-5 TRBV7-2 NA CASSLSGPGQETQYF TGTGCCAGCAGCCTTAGCGGGCCTGGGCAAGAGACCCAGTACTTC
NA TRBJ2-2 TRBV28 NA CASVPAGGNTGELFF TGTGCCAGCGTCCCAGCGGGCGGTAACACCGGGGAGCTGTTTTTT
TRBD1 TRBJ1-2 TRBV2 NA CASSVGTGTGYTF TGTGCCAGCAGTGTGGGGACAGGGACCGGCTACACCTTC
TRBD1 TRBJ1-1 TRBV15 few CATSREQGANTEAFF TGTGCCACCAGCAGGGAACAGGGGGCCAACACTGAAGCTTTCTTT
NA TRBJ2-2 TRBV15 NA CATSRDRGRDTGELFF TGTGCCACCAGCAGAGATCGGGGCAGGGACACCGGGGAGCTGTTTTTT
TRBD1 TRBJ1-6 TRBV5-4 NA CASSLRTGDNSPLHF TGTGCCAGCAGCCTGCGGACAGGGGATAATTCACCCCTCCACTTT
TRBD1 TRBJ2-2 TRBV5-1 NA CASSLEGASTGELFF TGCGCCAGCAGCTTGGAGGGGGCGAGCACCGGGGAGCTGTTTTTT
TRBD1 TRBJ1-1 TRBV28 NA CASSLYHGTGINTEAFF TGTGCCAGCAGTCTATATCACGGGACAGGGATAAACACTGAAGCTTTCTTT
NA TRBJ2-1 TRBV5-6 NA CASSPISGHYNEQFF TGTGCCAGCAGCCCTATTTCCGGGCACTACAATGAGCAGTTCTTC
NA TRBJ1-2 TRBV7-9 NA CASSPWTGFYGYTF TGTGCCAGCAGCCCATGGACGGGATTCTATGGCTACACCTTC
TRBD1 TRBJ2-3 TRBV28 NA CASSLGTGTQYF TGTGCCAGCAGTTTAGGGACAGGGACGCAGTATTTT
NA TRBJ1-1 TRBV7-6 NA CASSLAAVGDTEAFF TGTGCCAGCAGCTTAGCTGCGGTTGGGGACACTGAAGCTTTCTTT
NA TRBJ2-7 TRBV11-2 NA CASSSSGGSYEQYF TGTGCCAGCAGCTCTTCCGGGGGCTCCTACGAGCAGTACTTC
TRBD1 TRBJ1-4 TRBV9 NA CASSSRTGVNEKLFF TGTGCCAGCAGCTCCCGGACAGGGGTTAATGAAAAACTGTTTTTT
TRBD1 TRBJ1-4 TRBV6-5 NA CASSRGGQVGEKLFF TGTGCCAGCAGTAGGGGTGGACAGGTCGGTGAAAAACTGTTTTTT
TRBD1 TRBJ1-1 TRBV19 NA CASSSPGGWTEAFF TGTGCCAGTAGCAGCCCAGGGGGCTGGACTGAAGCTTTCTTT
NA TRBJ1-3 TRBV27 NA CASSLSGPGLHSGNTIYF TGTGCCAGCAGTTTATCGGGACCAGGACTGCACTCTGGAAACACCATATATTTT
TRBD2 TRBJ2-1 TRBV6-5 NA CASSYSSSGSHEQFF TGTGCCAGCAGTTACTCGTCTAGCGGGAGCCATGAGCAGTTCTTC
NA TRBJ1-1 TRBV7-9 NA CASSLNDPEAFF TGTGCCAGCAGCTTAAATGACCCTGAAGCTTTCTTT
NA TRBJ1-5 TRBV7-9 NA CASSLGINQPQHF TGTGCCAGCAGCCTCGGTATCAATCAGCCCCAGCATTTT
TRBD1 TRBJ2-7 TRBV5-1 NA CASSSSSGTGQVYEQYF TGCGCCAGCAGCTCCTCATCAGGGACAGGCCAAGTCTACGAGCAGTACTTC
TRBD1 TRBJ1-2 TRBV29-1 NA CSDTGTANYGYTF TGCAGCGATACCGGGACAGCTAACTATGGCTACACCTTC
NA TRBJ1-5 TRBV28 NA CASSFPGGNQPQHF TGTGCCAGCAGTTTTCCAGGGGGCAATCAGCCCCAGCATTTT
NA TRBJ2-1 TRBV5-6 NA CASVFRRGGPSEQFF TGTGCCAGCGTCTTCCGGAGGGGGGGACCTTCAGAGCAGTTCTTC
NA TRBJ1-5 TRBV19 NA CASSIGGSNQPQHF TGTGCCAGTAGTATCGGTGGTAGCAATCAGCCCCAGCATTTT
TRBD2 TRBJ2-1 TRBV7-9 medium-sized CASSNSGGANEQFF TGTGCCAGCTCTAATAGCGGGGGGGCCAATGAGCAGTTCTTC
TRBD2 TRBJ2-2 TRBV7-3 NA CASSLRESGRAIGELFF TGTGCCAGCAGCTTAAGGGAAAGCGGGAGGGCGATCGGGGAGCTGTTTTTT
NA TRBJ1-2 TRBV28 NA CATDGSVYGYTF TGTGCCACCGACGGTTCTGTCTATGGCTACACCTTC
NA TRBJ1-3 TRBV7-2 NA CASSLNLGPTSGNTIYF TGTGCCAGCAGCTTAAATTTGGGGCCAACCTCTGGAAACACCATATATTTT
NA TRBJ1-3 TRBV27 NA CASSLSTSGNTIYF TGTGCCAGCAGTTTATCTACCTCTGGAAACACCATATATTTT
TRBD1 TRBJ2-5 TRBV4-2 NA CASSQEDRGETQYF TGTGCCAGCAGCCAAGAAGACAGGGGCGAGACCCAGTACTTC